These T cell receptor beta chains were read from a single sample in a study of blood T cell repertoires in COVID-19. The repertoire was sequenced with immunoSEQ multiplex PCR; TCRdb's copy has only in-frame clones and lacks some. The data contain hundreds of thousands of clones, about four fifths of them singletons. The source material was peripheral blood. These receptor sequences come from a woman between 50 and 59 years old with acute or convalescent COVID-19. The CDR3 runs from the conserved cysteine through the conserved F or W. A D gene is named only where the DNA matches it firmly. Size is omitted from some rows. Given values are once, few, many or a class for expanded clones.

d_gene | abundance | j_gene | v_gene | CDR3aa | CDR3nt
. | once | TRBJ2-1 | TRBV29-1 | CSVRSPPDAFNEQFF | TGCAGCGTCCGTAGCCCGCCGGATGCATTCAATGAGCAGTTCTTC
. | . | TRBJ2-3 | TRBV3-1/TRBV3-2 | CASSQDLQGTQYF | TGTGCCAGCAGCCAAGATCTGCAGGGTACGCAGTATTTT
TRBD1 | . | TRBJ2-7 | TRBV27 | CASSLTGNEQYF | TGTGCCAGCAGTTTGACAGGGAACGAGCAGTACTTC
. | . | TRBJ1-4 | TRBV5-4 | CASSFGLNEKLFF | TGTGCCAGCAGCTTTGGGCTTAATGAAAAACTGTTTTTT
. | . | TRBJ1-2 | TRBV3-1/TRBV3-2 | CASSQISGDRGGYTF | TGTGCCAGCAGCCAAATATCAGGGGATCGTGGTGGCTACACCTTC
. | . | TRBJ1-1 | TRBV6-5 | CASDTGHYTEAFF | TGTGCCAGCGACACGGGACACTACACTGAAGCTTTCTTT
TRBD2 | . | TRBJ2-1 | TRBV27 | CASISGTSGRPEQFF | TGTGCCAGCATCTCCGGGACTAGCGGGAGGCCAGAGCAGTTCTTC
TRBD1 | . | TRBJ2-1 | TRBV7-2 | CASSFSLTGAPYNEQFF | TGTGCCAGCAGCTTCAGCCTGACAGGGGCCCCCTACAATGAGCAGTTCTTC
. | . | TRBJ1-4 | TRBV4-2 | CASSQERTAHNEKLFF | TGTGCCAGCAGCCAAGAGCGAACAGCTCACAATGAAAAACTGTTTTTT
. | . | TRBJ2-2 | TRBV14 | CASSQVLSGELFF | TGTGCCAGCAGCCAAGTTTTGAGCGGGGAGCTGTTTTTT
. | . | TRBJ2-3 | TRBV20-1 | CSASSGSSTDTQYF | TGCAGTGCTAGTTCCGGTTCTAGCACAGATACGCAGTATTTT
. | . | TRBJ2-3 | TRBV10-3 | CAIRDLGRSGTDTQYF | TGTGCCATCCGGGACTTAGGGAGATCGGGGACAGATACGCAGTATTTT
TRBD1 | . | TRBJ2-7 | TRBV5-6 | CASSLGGTGNSYEQYF | TGTGCCAGCAGCTTGGGGGGGACAGGGAATTCCTACGAGCAGTACTTC
TRBD2 | . | TRBJ2-5 | TRBV9 | CASSVDAGGQETQYF | TGTGCCAGCAGCGTAGATGCGGGGGGCCAAGAGACCCAGTACTTC
TRBD1 | . | TRBJ1-5 | TRBV27 | CATSRGGQGRRQPQHF | TGTGCCACCTCCCGGGGGGGACAGGGTAGACGTCAGCCCCAGCATTTT
. | . | TRBJ2-3 | TRBV4-2 | CASSQAGRGPSTDMQYF | TGTGCCAGCAGCCAAGCGGGGCGGGGTCCTAGCACAGATATGCAGTATTTT
. | . | TRBJ2-1 | TRBV18 | CASSPLPPGSSYNEQFF | TGTGCCAGCTCACCCCTCCCCCCGGGGAGCTCCTACAATGAGCAGTTCTTC
. | once | TRBJ2-7 | TRBV30 | CAWSPGSYEQYF | TGTGCCTGGAGTCCGGGGAGCTACGAGCAGTACTTC
TRBD2 | . | TRBJ2-7 | TRBV28 | CASSRSFGGGAVGAGGRSYEQYF | TGTGCCAGCAGCCGAAGTTTCGGAGGTGGTGCGGTGGGAGCGGGAGGTCGTTCCTACGAGCAGTACTTC
. | . | TRBJ1-3 | TRBV25-1 | CASSGAGKFGNTIYF | TGTGCCAGCAGTGGGGCAGGGAAATTTGGAAACACCATATATTTT
TRBD1 | . | TRBJ2-5 | TRBV28 | CATSPTTGGIETQYF | TGTGCCACATCACCCACGACAGGGGGCATAGAGACCCAGTACTTC
. | . | TRBJ2-1 | TRBV7-7 | CASSRGGPWVNEQFF | TGTGCTAGCAGCCGAGGAGGGCCCTGGGTGAATGAGCAGTTCTTC
. | . | TRBJ1-1 | TRBV5-6 | CASSLGGPNTEAFF | TGTGCCAGCAGCTTGGGGGGGCCTAATACTGAAGCTTTCTTT
TRBD2 | . | TRBJ2-5 | TRBV5-4 | CASSTWTSGREETQYF | TGTGCCAGCAGCACCTGGACCAGCGGGAGGGAAGAGACCCAGTACTTC
. | . | TRBJ1-2 | TRBV10-3 | CAISEPPPNYGYTF | TGTGCCATCAGTGAGCCTCCTCCTAACTATGGCTACACCTTC
TRBD1 | . | TRBJ1-2 | TRBV10-1 | CASSEDRGNGYTF | TGCGCCAGCAGTGAAGACAGGGGGAATGGCTACACCTTC
TRBD1 | few | TRBJ1-2 | TRBV19 | CASSITGAALGGYTF | TGTGCCAGTAGTATAACAGGGGCGGCCCTTGGAGGCTACACCTTC
TRBD2 | . | TRBJ2-3 | TRBV9 | CASSIKAGGPTDTQYF | TGTGCCAGCAGCATCAAAGCGGGAGGGCCCACAGATACGCAGTATTTT
TRBD1 | . | TRBJ2-7 | TRBV9 | CASSARTGASYEQYF | TGTGCCAGCAGCGCCAGGACAGGTGCCTCCTACGAGCAGTACTTC
. | once | TRBJ2-5 | TRBV6-2/TRBV6-3 | CASSPGGETQYF | TGTGCCAGCAGCCCCGGGGGAGAGACCCAGTACTTC
. | few | TRBJ1-4 | TRBV27 | CASRSSEGRGEKLFF | TGTGCCAGCAGGTCCTCGGAGGGCCGGGGTGAAAAACTGTTTTTT
. | few | TRBJ1-2 | TRBV5-1 | CASSFTGTKDGYTF | TGCGCCAGCAGCTTCACCGGGACAAAGGATGGCTACACCTTC
TRBD2 | . | TRBJ2-3 | TRBV28 | CASSGTSGIVDTQYF | TGTGCCAGCAGTGGGACTAGCGGGATCGTGGATACGCAGTATTTT
TRBD1 | . | TRBJ2-3 | TRBV3-1/TRBV3-2 | CASSQDPGTGPDTQYF | TGTGCCAGCAGCCAAGACCCCGGGACAGGGCCAGATACGCAGTATTTT
. | . | TRBJ1-6 | TRBV7-9 | CASSLDTGQSGRNSPLHF | TGTGCCAGCAGCTTAGACACCGGACAGAGCGGTAGGAATTCACCCCTCCACTTT
. | . | TRBJ2-1 | TRBV12-3/TRBV12-4 | CASSLSRGGEQFF | TGTGCCAGCAGTTTAAGCAGGGGAGGGGAGCAGTTCTTC
. | . | TRBJ2-5 | TRBV24-1 | CATSVEGSETQYF | TGTGCCACCAGTGTGGAGGGGTCAGAGACCCAGTACTTC
. | . | TRBJ2-7 | TRBV24-1 | CATSEGVEYEQYF | TGTGCCACCAGTGAAGGGGTCGAATACGAGCAGTACTTC
TRBD2 | . | TRBJ2-7 | TRBV11-2 | CASRRLAGAHEQYF | TGTGCCAGCAGACGGCTAGCGGGAGCCCACGAGCAGTACTTC
TRBD1 | . | TRBJ1-1 | TRBV19 | CASRRQGSNTEAFF | TGTGCCAGTAGACGACAGGGATCGAACACTGAAGCTTTCTTT